The next 19 T cell receptor beta chains were all read from a single sample in a study of breast tumors, draining lymph nodes, adjacent tissues. TCRdb re-called the multiplex PCR reads through MiXCR, storing one row per CDR3 protein. The sample records about 140,000 distinct CDR3 sequences, approximately 29% being singletons. Samples came from axillary lymph nodes draining the breast cancer. The sample comprised axillary lymph node tissue. The receptors originated from a female donor with breast cancer. Some clones in this sample may be carry-over from other donors' samples.

A word on this clonotype: A much larger clone differs from this one at a single base, so this may be a read error. The genes are TRBV6-5 and TRBJ2-7; 7 positions agree with TRBD1. Per the germline V gene, CDR1 is MNHEY and CDR2 is SVGAGI. The CDR3 has 14 amino acids. As DNA, the CDR3 is TGTGCCAGCAAATTCGACAGGGTGGCCTACGAGCAGCACTTC. This encodes CASKFDRVAYEQHF.

This CDR3 reads CSARGGTGEGPQNSYEQYV. The CDR3 DNA reads TGCAGTGCTAGAGGGGGAACAGGGGAAGGGCCCCAAAACTCCTACGAGCAGTACGTC. The genes are TRBV20-1 and TRBJ2-7; 7 bases match TRBD1. The germline CDR1 and CDR2 sequences are DFQATT and SNEGSKA (reference sequence). J was trimmed by 0 bases and V by 1 base; bases with no gene match: 18. The CDR3 has 19 residues.

This clonotype was seen at least ten times. The gene calls are TRBV18 and TRBJ2-7; no clear D. CDR1 and CDR2 from the germline V gene are KGHSH and LQKENI. The CDR3 is 13 residues long. Trimming stripped 3 bases from V and 3 bases from J, with 9 bases between. The CDR3 region has the DNA TGTGCCAGCTCACCTCAAGGGTACTACGAGCAGTACTTC. Translated: CASSPQGYYEQYF.

The V and J genes are TRBV19 and TRBJ2-5; 7 positions agree with TRBD2. CDR1 LNHDA and CDR2 SQIVND come from the germline V gene (reference sequence). Trimming removed 4 bases from V and 7 bases from J; junction bases left unmatched: 6. The CDR3 is 13 residues long. Here the CDR3 reads CASSKSGGGTQYF. As DNA, the CDR3 is TGTGCCAGTAGTAAATCGGGGGGTGGGACCCAGTACTTC.

This clonotype showed up many times. This chain connects TRBV6-1 to TRBJ1-4; no reliable D call. Trimming removed 6 bases from V and 4 bases from J, with 15 bases in between. CDR1 is MNHNS, CDR2 SASEGT, per germline. The CDR3 loop spans 15 amino acids. The CDR3 reads CASRSGGRDNEKLFF. CDR3 in DNA: TGTGCCAGCAGGAGCGGCGGGAGAGATAATGAAAAACTGTTTTTT.

Points on this clonotype: A much larger clone lies one base from this, so it may be a read error. The chain joins TRBV20-1 to TRBJ1-2; 7 nucleotides line up with TRBD1. With 6 bases clipped from V and 4 bases from J, the junction kept 14 bases outside the gene matches. Germline V gene data show CDR1 as DFQATT and CDR2 as SNEGSKA (reference sequence). The CDR3 totals 15 residues. DNA for the CDR3: TGCAGTGCCGACGGGGGGACAGCGACTTCCTATGGCTACACCTTC. Translation: CSADGGTATSYGYTF.

This clonotype was counted ten times or more. The V call is TRBV7-9, the J call TRBJ1-2, with D possibly matching TRBD1 (6 bases). Germline CDR1 reads SEHNR; CDR2 reads FQNEAQ (reference sequence). V was shortened by 4 bases and J by 4 bases, with 10 bases between the two germline ends. The CDR3 contains 13 residues. CDR3: CASSSQGTYGYTF. CDR3 coding DNA: TGTGCCAGCAGCTCCCAGGGGACCTATGGCTACACCTTC.

This clonotype was recorded many times. This chain links TRBV6-6 with TRBJ1-3; 7 bases align to TRBD1. Per germline, CDR1 MNHNY and CDR2 SVGAGI (reference sequence). This CDR3 is 17 amino acids long. V lost 6 bases and J lost 1; bases outside the gene matches: 12. CDR3 in amino acids: CASRNSRQGGSGNTIYF. CDR3 DNA sequence: TGTGCCAGCAGAAACTCCAGACAGGGAGGTTCTGGAAACACCATATATTTT.

The sample holds many counts of this clonotype. The CDR3 bases are TGTGCCAGCAACCAACGGGACAACCAAGAGACCCAGTACTTC. Translated, it gives CASNQRDNQETQYF. The J gene is TRBJ2-5, the V gene TRBV5-6; D possibly corresponds to TRBD1 (6 bases). Germline CDR1 reads SGHDT; CDR2 reads YYEEEE. The CDR3 loop spans 14 amino acids. The V end lost 6 bases, the J end lost 0 bases, and 12 bases lay between the germline ends.

Points on this clonotype: This may come from a read error, since a much larger clone is one base off. Since no conserved phenylalanine or tryptophan closes the CDR3, a read error is the likely cause. The rearrangement joins TRBV6-5 to TRBJ1-6; possibly TRBD1 for D (5 bases). V was trimmed by 5 bases and J by 9 bases, leaving 29 bases between them. The germline CDR1 and CDR2 sequences are MNHEY and SVGAGI. The CDR3 covers 19 residues. CDR3 bases: TGTGCCAGCAGTCGGAAACGTCCCGCCGGGACCCTTAGGGGTTCACCCCTCCACTAT. Its protein is CASSRKRPAGTLRGSPLHY.

This clonotype was found many times. This sequence joins TRBV5-1 and TRBJ2-3; 7 bases fit TRBD1. CDR1 is SGHRS, CDR2 YFSETQ, per germline. Germline trimming cut 4 bases from V and 2 bases from J; bases unmatched to any gene: 7. This CDR3 has 15 amino acids. CDR3 bases: TGCGCCAGCAGCCTTCCGGGACAGCCCACAGATACGCAGTATTTT. Translation: CASSLPGQPTDTQYF.

The rearrangement joins TRBV2 to TRBJ1-1, with D tentatively TRBD1 (6 bases). Trimming removed 4 bases at V and 0 bases at J, with 12 bases between. Germline CDR1 SNHLY, CDR2 FYNNEI. This CDR3 contains 15 residues. The CDR3 DNA follows: TGTGCCAGCAGTGCCTTGAGGGGGGTGAACACTGAAGCTTTCTTT. Protein: CASSALRGVNTEAFF.

The chain joins TRBV20-1 to TRBJ1-1; D remains ambiguous. Germline values: CDR1 DFQATT, CDR2 SNEGSKA (reference sequence). Between the trimmed V and J ends, which lost 1 base and 8 bases, there was a span of 2 bases. This CDR3 has 9 amino acids. This chain's CDR3 is CSARAEAFF. DNA of the CDR3: TGCAGTGCTAGAGCGGAAGCTTTCTTT.

This clonotype was counted only a few times. J is TRBJ2-1 and V is TRBV7-2; 9 bases are shared with TRBD2. The trim removed 5 bases at V and 7 bases at J, leaving 9 bases unmatched. The CDR3 consists of 15 residues. CDR1 SGHTA and CDR2 FQGNSA come from the germline V gene. CDR3 amino acids: CASSPGGGGRNEQFF. The CDR3 DNA reads TGTGCCAGCAGCCCGGGCGGGGGGGGACGAAATGAGCAGTTCTTC.

This clonotype was detected many times. V usage is TRBV6-5 and J usage is TRBJ1-2, with D maybe TRBD1 (5 bases). The CDR3 is 14 amino acids. CDR1 and CDR2 (germline): MNHEY, SVGAGI. The V end was cut by 5 bases, the J end by 4 bases, with 14 bases between. This CDR3 is CASSMGGVGYGYTF. CDR3 in DNA: TGTGCCAGCAGTATGGGGGGGGTAGGCTATGGCTACACCTTC.

This clonotype was observed many times. V gene TRBV6-1 combines with J gene TRBJ1-4, with 8 bases fitting TRBD1. The trim removed 4 bases at V and 0 bases at J, leaving 7 bases unmatched. CDR3 length: 17 residues. Germline CDR1 MNHNS, CDR2 SASEGT. The CDR3 spells CASSGWDRRATNEKLFF. The CDR3 nucleotides are TGTGCCAGCAGTGGCTGGGACAGGCGGGCAACTAATGAAAAACTGTTTTTT.

The table lists this clonotype with many counts. The genes are TRBV10-3 and TRBJ1-2; the D is unclear. The CDR3 length is 12 residues. CDR1 is ENHRY, CDR2 SYGVKD, per germline. V was shortened by 2 bases and J by 10 bases, with 11 bases between the two germline ends. This chain's CDR3 is CAISESARVYTF. The CDR3 DNA follows: TGTGCCATCAGTGAGAGTGCAAGGGTCTACACCTTC.

V is TRBV12-3 or TRBV12-4 and J is TRBJ1-5; tentative D call: TRBD1 (6 bases). V shed 1 base and J shed 4 bases, with 11 bases lying between them. The CDR3 runs to 15 residues. Here the CDR3 DNA reads TGTGCCAGCAGTTTAGATCAGGGGCGAAATCAGCCCCAGCATTTT. As protein: CASSLDQGRNQPQHF.

In its sample, this clonotype was seen many times. The rearrangement uses TRBV28 and TRBJ1-2; 8 positions match TRBD1. With 6 bases clipped from V and 8 bases from J, the junction kept 14 bases outside the gene matches. Germline CDR1 MDHEN, CDR2 SYDVKM. This CDR3 comprises 15 residues. The CDR3 DNA follows: TGTGCCAGCAGGTCTCAGGGGGCGAAGTCGTACGGCTACACCTTC. Its protein is CASRSQGAKSYGYTF.